The 10 T cell receptor beta chains below were found in one sample sequenced in a study of immune heterogeneity within non-small cell lung tumors. Each sample used around 600 ng of genomic DNA from bulk tumor tissue. Biopsy collection occurred during surgery, with several far-apart biopsies per primary tumor. Patients with untreated, newly diagnosed non-small cell lung cancer underwent curative surgery. CDR3 of TCR beta was amplified by multiplex PCR that used 32 V and 13 J primers. Each CDR3 protein gets one entry after TCRdb re-called the multiplex PCR reads with MiXCR. This sample has roughly 11,000 distinct CDR3 sequences, with nearly 30% found just once. Sequenced sample: lung tumor tissue. These receptors all come from a woman aged 50 to 65 with non-small cell lung cancer.

Judged by abundance, this clonotype is medium-sized. The rearrangement joins TRBV30 to TRBJ1-4; D may be TRBD1 (6 bases). Germline V gene sequence: CDR1 GTSNPN, CDR2 SVGIG (reference sequence). CDR3 size: 14 residues. V lost 4 bases, J lost 8 bases, and 17 bases lay in between. The CDR3 coding sequence is TGTGCCTGGAATCCTGGGGGGGCTGGGGAAAAACTGTTTTTT. As protein: CAWNPGGAGEKLFF.

This clonotype was seen many times. This chain uses TRBV28 with TRBJ2-7, with 11 bases lining up with TRBD2. CDR1 and CDR2 (germline): MDHEN, SYDVKM. This CDR3 has 15 residues. The ends lost 6 bases at V and 3 bases at J; junction bases unmatched: 7. The CDR3 DNA follows: TGTGCCAGCAGCAGGGGGGGGACTAGCGGCTACGAGCAGTACTTC. It codes for CASSRGGTSGYEQYF.

The chain is built from TRBV6-1 and TRBJ1-2, with TRBD1 matching 7 bases. The CDR3 covers 15 residues. Germline-derived CDR1 and CDR2 are MNHNS and SASEGT. Unmatched junction bases numbered 15, after V lost 7 bases and J lost 7 bases. For the CDR3, the DNA is TGTGCCAGCAAAGTCCTAGGTTCAGGGGGACCTGGCTACACCTTC. Protein product: CASKVLGSGGPGYTF.

This clonotype was counted ten times or more. The chain links TRBV10-3 to TRBJ2-1; D is ambiguous. Germline CDR1 ENHRY, CDR2 SYGVKD. V lost 6 bases and J lost 2, with 11 bases in between. This CDR3 is built from 14 residues. The CDR3 sequence: CAIRGGIAYNEQFF. In DNA, the CDR3 is TGTGCCATCAGGGGCGGTATAGCCTACAATGAGCAGTTCTTC.

This clonotype was seen repeatedly, ten times or more. The V call is TRBV2, the J call TRBJ1-1; D gene uncertain. V dropped 7 bases and J dropped 1 base, with 10 bases sitting between them. Germline CDR1 SNHLY, CDR2 FYNNEI. This CDR3 has 13 amino acids. The chain's CDR3 is CASNSNWNTEAFF. CDR3 DNA: TGTGCCAGCAACTCGAATTGGAACACTGAAGCTTTCTTT.

Turning to this clonotype: This may stem from a read error, because a much larger clone lies one nucleotide away. The rearrangement links TRBV5-1 to TRBJ2-7; weak D call: TRBD1 (6 bases). Germline values: CDR1 SGHRS, CDR2 YFSETQ. This CDR3 has 13 residues. Here the CDR3 DNA reads TGCGCCGGCAGCTTGAAGGGGGTCTACGAGCAGTACTTC. Its translation: CAGSLKGVYEQYF.

In this sample, this clonotype turned up many times. The genes are TRBV7-9 and TRBJ1-1, with 11 nucleotides matching TRBD1. The CDR3 runs 18 residues. Germline V CDR1 and CDR2: SEHNR, FQNEAQ (reference sequence). The trim removed 3 bases at V and 3 bases at J, leaving 12 bases unmatched. CDR3 coding DNA: TGTGCCAGCAGCTTCCCAACCGGGACAGGGGGAGATGACACTGAAGCTTTCTTT. Its protein is CASSFPTGTGGDDTEAFF.

V gene TRBV28 combines with J gene TRBJ2-2, with TRBD1 matching 7 bases. The germline V gene has CDR1 MDHEN and CDR2 SYDVKM. V lost 3 bases and J lost 1; bases outside the gene matches: 2. The CDR3 loop spans 15 amino acids. CDR3 residues: CASSFGTENTGELFF. The CDR3 DNA is TGTGCCAGCAGTTTTGGGACAGAGAACACCGGGGAGCTGTTTTTT.

This clonotype rates as medium-sized. The J gene is TRBJ2-7, the V gene TRBV7-2; 11 nucleotides agree with TRBD2. The germline V gene encodes CDR1 SGHTA and CDR2 FQGNSA. Unmatched junction bases numbered 7, after V lost 5 bases and J lost 7 bases. This CDR3 contains 14 residues. CDR3 DNA sequence: TGTGCCAGCAGCGTCATGACTAGCGGGGAAGAGCAGTACTTC. It yields the protein CASSVMTSGEEQYF.

In its sample, this clonotype was seen many times. This chain links TRBV28 with TRBJ2-7; D call uncertain. Trimming cost V 1 base and J 6 bases, with 7 bases left between them. There are 12 residues in the CDR3. The germline CDR1 and CDR2 sequences are MDHEN and SYDVKM. The CDR3, as DNA: TGTGCCAGCAGTTTATTGGACGGCGAGCAGTACTTC. It translates to CASSLLDGEQYF. Full variable domain (missing parts from reference TRBV28 and TRBJ2-7): DVKVTQSSRYLVKRTGEKVFLECVQDMDHENMFWYRQDPGLGLRLIYFSYDVKMKEKGDIPEGYSVSREKKERFSLILESASTNQTSMYLCASSLLDGEQYFGPGTRLTVT.